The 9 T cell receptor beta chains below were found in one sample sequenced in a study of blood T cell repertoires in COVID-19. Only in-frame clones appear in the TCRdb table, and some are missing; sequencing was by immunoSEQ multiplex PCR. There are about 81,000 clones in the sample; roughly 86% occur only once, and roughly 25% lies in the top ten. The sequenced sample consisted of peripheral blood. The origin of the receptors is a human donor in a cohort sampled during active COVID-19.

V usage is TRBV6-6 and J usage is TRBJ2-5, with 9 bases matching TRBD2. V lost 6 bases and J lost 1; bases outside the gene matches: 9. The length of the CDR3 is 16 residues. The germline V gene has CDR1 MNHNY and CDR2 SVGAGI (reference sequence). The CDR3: CASRRDSGGPQETQYF. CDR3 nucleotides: TGTGCCAGCAGACGGGATAGCGGGGGCCCCCAAGAGACCCAGTACTTC.

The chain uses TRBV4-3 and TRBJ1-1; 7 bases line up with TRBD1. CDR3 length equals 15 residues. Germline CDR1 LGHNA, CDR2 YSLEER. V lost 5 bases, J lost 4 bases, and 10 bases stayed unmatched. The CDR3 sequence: CASSYQTGFGTEAFF. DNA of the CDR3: TGCGCCAGCAGCTACCAGACAGGGTTTGGCACTGAAGCTTTCTTT.

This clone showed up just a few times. The CDR3 here is CASAATDTQYF. The DNA of the CDR3 is TGCGCCTCCGCGGCCACAGATACGCAGTATTTT. The chain recombines TRBV10-2 with TRBJ2-3; D gene ambiguous. CDR1 and CDR2 (germline): WSHSY, SAAADI. The CDR3 is made up of 11 amino acids. Trimming shortened V by 11 bases and J by 2 bases, and 8 bases separated the two germline ends.

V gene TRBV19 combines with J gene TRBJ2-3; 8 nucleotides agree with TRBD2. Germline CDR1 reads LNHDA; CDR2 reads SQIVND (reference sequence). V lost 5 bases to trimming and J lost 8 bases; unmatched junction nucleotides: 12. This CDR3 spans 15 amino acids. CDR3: CASSSRGGGPVTQYF. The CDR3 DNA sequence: TGTGCCAGTAGTTCACGGGGGGGCGGTCCCGTTACGCAGTATTTT. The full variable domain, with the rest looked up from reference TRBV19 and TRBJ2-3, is DGGITQSPKYLFRKEGQNVTLSCEQNLNHDAMYWYRQDPGQGLRLIYYSQIVNDFQKGDIAEGYSVSREKKESFPLTVTSAQKNPTAFYLCASSSRGGGPVTQYFGPGTRLTVL.

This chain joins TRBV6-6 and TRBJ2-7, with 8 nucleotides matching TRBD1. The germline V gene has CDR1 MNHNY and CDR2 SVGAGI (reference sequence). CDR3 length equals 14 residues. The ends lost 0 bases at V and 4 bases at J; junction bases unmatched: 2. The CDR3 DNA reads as TGTGCCAGCAGTTACTCAGGACAGGGTTACGAGCAGTACTTC. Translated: CASSYSGQGYEQYF.

This CDR3 reads CASSFDRGTEAFF. The DNA of the CDR3 is TGTGCCAGCAGTTTCGACAGGGGCACTGAAGCTTTCTTT. The V and J genes are TRBV6-2 or TRBV6-3 and TRBJ1-1; 8 bases align to TRBD1. V shed 4 bases and J 4 bases; nucleotides not matched to a gene: 2. Looked up from germline, CDR1 is MNHEY and CDR2 is SVGEGT. The CDR3 totals 13 residues.

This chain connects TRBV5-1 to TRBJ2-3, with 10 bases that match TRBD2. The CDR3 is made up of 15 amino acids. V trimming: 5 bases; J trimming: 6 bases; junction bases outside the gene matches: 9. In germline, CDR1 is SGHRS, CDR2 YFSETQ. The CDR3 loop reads CASRRSGGAEDTQYF. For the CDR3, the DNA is TGCGCCAGCAGGAGGAGCGGGGGGGCCGAGGATACGCAGTATTTT.

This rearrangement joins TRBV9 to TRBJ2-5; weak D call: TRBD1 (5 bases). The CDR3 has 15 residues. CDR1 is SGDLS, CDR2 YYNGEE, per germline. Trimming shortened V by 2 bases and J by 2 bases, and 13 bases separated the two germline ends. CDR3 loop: CASSVDTGSQETQYF. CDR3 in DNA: TGTGCCAGCAGCGTTGACACAGGATCGCAAGAGACCCAGTACTTC.

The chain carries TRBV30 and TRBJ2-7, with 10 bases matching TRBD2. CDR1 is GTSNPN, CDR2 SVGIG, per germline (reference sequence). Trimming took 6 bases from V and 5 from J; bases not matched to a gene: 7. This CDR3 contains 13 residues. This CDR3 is CACQPSGGHEQYF. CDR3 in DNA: TGTGCCTGTCAGCCTAGCGGGGGCCACGAGCAGTACTTC.